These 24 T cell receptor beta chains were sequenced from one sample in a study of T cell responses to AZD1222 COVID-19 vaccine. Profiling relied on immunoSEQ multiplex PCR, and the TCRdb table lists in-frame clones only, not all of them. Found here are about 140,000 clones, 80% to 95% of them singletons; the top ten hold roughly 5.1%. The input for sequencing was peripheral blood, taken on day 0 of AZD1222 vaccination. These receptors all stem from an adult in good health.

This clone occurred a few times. DNA of the CDR3: TGTGCCAGCAGCTTCCGACGGAGCAACTATGGCTACACCTTC. This translates into CASSFRRSNYGYTF. The chain combines TRBV7-2 with TRBJ1-2; D is unresolved. Per the germline V gene, CDR1 is SGHTA and CDR2 is FQGNSA. CDR3 length: 14 amino acids. V lost 3 bases and J lost 2, with 10 bases in between.

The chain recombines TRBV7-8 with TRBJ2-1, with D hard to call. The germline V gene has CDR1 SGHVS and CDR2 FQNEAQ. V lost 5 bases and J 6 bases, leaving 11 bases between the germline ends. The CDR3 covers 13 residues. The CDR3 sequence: CASSHLFRNEQFF. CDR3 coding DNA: TGTGCCAGCAGCCACCTATTTCGCAATGAGCAGTTCTTC.

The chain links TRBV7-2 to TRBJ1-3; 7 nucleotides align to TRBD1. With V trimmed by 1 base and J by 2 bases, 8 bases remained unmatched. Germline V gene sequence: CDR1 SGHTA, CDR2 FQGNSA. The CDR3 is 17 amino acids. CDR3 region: CASSLDRQGLAGNTIYF. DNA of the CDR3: TGTGCCAGCAGCTTAGATAGACAGGGCCTTGCTGGAAACACCATATATTTT.

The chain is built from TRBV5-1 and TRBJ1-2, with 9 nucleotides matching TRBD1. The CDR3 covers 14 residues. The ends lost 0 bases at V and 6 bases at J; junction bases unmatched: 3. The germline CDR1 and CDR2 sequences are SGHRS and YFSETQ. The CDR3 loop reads CASSLDRGLDGYTF. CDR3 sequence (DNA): TGCGCCAGCAGCTTGGACAGGGGGCTAGATGGCTACACCTTC.

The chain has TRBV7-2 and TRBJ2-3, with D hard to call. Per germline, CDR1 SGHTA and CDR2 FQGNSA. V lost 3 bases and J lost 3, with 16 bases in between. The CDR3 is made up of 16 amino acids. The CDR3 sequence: CASSLLPGPVTDTQYF. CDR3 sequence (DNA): TGTGCCAGCAGCTTGCTTCCGGGTCCGGTTACAGATACGCAGTATTTT.

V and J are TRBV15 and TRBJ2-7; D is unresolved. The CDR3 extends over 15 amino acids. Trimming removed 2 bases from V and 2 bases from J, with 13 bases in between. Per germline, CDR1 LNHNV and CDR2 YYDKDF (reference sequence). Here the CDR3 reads CATSRYSLKAYEQYF. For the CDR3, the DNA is TGTGCCACCAGCAGATACAGTCTGAAAGCCTACGAGCAGTACTTC.

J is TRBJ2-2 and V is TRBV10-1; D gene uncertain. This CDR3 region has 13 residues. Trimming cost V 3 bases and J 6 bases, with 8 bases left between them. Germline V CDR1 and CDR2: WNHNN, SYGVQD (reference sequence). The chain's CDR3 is CASSDDVPGELFF. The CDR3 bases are TGCGCCAGCAGTGATGACGTACCCGGGGAGCTGTTTTTT.

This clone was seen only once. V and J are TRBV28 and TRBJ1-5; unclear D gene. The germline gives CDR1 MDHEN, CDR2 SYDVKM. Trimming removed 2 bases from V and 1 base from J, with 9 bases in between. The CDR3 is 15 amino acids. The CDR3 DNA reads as TGTGCCAGCAGTTTAACCCCGGGCAGCAATCAGCCCCAGCATTTT. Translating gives CASSLTPGSNQPQHF.

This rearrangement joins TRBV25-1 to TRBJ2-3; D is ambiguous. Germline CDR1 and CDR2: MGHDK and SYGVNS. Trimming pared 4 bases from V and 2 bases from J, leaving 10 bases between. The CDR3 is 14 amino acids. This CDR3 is CASSVQELTDTQYF. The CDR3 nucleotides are TGTGCCAGCAGTGTGCAGGAGCTCACAGATACGCAGTATTTT.

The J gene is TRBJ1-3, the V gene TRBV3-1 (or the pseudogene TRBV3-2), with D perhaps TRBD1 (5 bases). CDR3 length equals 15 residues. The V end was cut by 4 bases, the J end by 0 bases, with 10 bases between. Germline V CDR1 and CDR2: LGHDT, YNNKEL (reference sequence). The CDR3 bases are TGTGCCAGCAGCCGGGACTCAAGCTCTGGAAACACCATATATTTT. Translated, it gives CASSRDSSSGNTIYF.

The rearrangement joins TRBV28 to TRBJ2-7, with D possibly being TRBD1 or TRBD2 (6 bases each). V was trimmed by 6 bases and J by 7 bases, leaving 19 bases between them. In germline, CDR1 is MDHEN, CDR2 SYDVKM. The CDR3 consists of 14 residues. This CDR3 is CASSIRHGGREQYF. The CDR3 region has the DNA TGTGCCAGCAGCATACGTCATGGGGGGCGAGAGCAGTACTTC.

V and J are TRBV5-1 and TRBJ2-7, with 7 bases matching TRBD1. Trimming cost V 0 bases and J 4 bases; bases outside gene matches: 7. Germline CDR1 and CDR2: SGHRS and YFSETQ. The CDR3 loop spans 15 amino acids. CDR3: CASSLEAGGRYEQYF. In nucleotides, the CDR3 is TGCGCCAGCAGCTTGGAGGCAGGGGGTAGGTACGAGCAGTACTTC.

CDR3 nucleotides: TGTGCCAGCAGCCTGGGCCTGGGTAGTCTGGCAGAGACCCAGTACTTC. Translating it yields CASSLGLGSLAETQYF. V gene TRBV6-2 or TRBV6-3 combines with J gene TRBJ2-5; no definite D call. The germline CDR1 and CDR2 sequences are MNHEY and SVGEGT. V shed 6 bases and J shed 4 bases, with 21 bases lying between them. The length of the CDR3 is 16 residues.

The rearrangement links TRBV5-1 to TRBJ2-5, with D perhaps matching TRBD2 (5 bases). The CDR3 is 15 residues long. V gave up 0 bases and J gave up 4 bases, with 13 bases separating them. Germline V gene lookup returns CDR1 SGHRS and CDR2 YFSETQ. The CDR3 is CASSLVSGSLETQYF. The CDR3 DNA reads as TGCGCCAGCAGCTTGGTTTCGGGATCGCTAGAGACCCAGTACTTC.

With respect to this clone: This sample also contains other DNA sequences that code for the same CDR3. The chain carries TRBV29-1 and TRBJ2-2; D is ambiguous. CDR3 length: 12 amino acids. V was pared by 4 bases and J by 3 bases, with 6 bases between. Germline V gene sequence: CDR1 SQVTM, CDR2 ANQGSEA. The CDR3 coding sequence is TGCAGCGTTGTATTGGACACCGGGGAGCTGTTTTTT. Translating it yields CSVVLDTGELFF.

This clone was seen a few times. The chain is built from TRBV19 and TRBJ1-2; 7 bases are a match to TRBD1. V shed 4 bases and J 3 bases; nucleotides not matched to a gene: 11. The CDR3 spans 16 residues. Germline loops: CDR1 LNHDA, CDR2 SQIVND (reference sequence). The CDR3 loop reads CASSKGDRQRYYGYTF. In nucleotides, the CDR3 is TGTGCCAGTAGTAAGGGGGACAGACAGCGGTACTATGGCTACACCTTC.

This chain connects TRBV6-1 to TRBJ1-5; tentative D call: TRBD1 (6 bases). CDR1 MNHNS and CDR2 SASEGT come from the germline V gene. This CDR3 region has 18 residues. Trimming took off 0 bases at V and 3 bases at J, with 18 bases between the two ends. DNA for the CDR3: TGTGCCAGCAGTGAAGCTGTGGGTCGGACAGCCCCCAATCAGCCCCAGCATTTT. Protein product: CASSEAVGRTAPNQPQHF.

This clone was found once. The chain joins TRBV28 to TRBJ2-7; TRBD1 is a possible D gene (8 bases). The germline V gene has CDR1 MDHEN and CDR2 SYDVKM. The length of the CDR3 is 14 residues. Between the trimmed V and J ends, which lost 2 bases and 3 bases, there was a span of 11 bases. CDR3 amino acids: CASSLTGGDYEQYF. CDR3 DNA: TGTGCCAGCAGTTTAACAGGGGGGGACTACGAGCAGTACTTC.

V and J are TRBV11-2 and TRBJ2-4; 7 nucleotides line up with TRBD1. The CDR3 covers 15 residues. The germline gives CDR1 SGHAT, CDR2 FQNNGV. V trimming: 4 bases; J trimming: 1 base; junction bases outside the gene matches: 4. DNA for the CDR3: TGTGCCAGCAGCTCTTTACAGGGGGCCAAAAACATTCAGTACTTC. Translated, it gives CASSSLQGAKNIQYF.

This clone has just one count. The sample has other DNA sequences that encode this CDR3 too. CDR3 region: CASSEGTQPQHF. CDR3 DNA: TGCGCCAGCAGTGAAGGTACCCAGCCCCAGCATTTT. V and J are TRBV10-1 and TRBJ1-5; D ambiguous. Between the trimmed V and J ends, which lost 3 bases and 7 bases, there was a span of 7 bases. The CDR3 is 12 residues long. The germline V gene has CDR1 WNHNN and CDR2 SYGVQD (reference sequence).

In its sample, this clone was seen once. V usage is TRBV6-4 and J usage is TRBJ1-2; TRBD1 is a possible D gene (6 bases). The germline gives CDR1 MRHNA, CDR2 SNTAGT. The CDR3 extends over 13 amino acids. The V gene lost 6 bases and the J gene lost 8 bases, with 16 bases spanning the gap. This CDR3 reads CASRNQQGAGYTF. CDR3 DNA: TGTGCCAGCAGGAACCAACAGGGCGCCGGCTACACCTTC.

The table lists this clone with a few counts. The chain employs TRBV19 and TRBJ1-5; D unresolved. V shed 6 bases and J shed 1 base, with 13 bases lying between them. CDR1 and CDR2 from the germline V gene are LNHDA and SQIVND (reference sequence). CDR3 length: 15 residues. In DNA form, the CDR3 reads TGTGCCAGTAGGCCTCTTCTGGGGAGCAATCAGCCCCAGCATTTT. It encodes CASRPLLGSNQPQHF.

DNA for the CDR3: TGCGCCAGCAGTCTCCAGGGAAACACCATATATTTT. It codes for CASSLQGNTIYF. This rearrangement joins TRBV10-1 to TRBJ1-3; D gene uncertain. The germline V gene has CDR1 WNHNN and CDR2 SYGVQD (reference sequence). This CDR3 has 12 residues. Trimming pared 5 bases from V and 4 bases from J, leaving 6 bases between.

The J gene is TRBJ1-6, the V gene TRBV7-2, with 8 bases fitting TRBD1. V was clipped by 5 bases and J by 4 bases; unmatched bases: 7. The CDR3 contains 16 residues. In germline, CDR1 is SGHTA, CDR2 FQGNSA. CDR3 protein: CASSIGQGRYNSPLHF. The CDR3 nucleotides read TGTGCCAGCAGCATAGGACAGGGCCGATATAATTCACCCCTCCACTTT.